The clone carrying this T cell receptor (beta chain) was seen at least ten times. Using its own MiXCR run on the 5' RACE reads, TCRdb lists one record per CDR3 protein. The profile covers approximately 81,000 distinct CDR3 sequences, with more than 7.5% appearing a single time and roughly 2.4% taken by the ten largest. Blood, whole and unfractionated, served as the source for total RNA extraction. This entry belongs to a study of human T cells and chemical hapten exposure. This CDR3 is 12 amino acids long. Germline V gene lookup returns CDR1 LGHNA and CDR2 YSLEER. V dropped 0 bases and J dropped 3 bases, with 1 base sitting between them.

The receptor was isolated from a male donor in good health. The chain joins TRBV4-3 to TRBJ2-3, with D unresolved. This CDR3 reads CASSQETDTQYF. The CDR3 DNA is TGCGCCAGCAGCCAAGAAACAGATACGCAGTATTTT.